The 27 T cell receptor beta chains in this list originate from one sample, sequenced in a study of cytomegalovirus exposure and HLA in healthy donors. Method: immunoSEQ multiplex PCR; TCRdb's copy keeps in-frame clones and lacks some. The sample gives approximately 180,000 clones, about 82% of which show up once; over 1.3% is in the top ten. Sequencing was done on a sample of PBMCs. The receptors here all came from a woman between 18 and 29 years old in good health and CMV-seronegative.

V usage is TRBV10-1 and J usage is TRBJ1-1; 7 positions match TRBD1. With V trimmed by 7 bases and J by 4 bases, 9 bases remained unmatched. This CDR3 has 14 amino acids. The germline V gene encodes CDR1 WNHNN and CDR2 SYGVQD (reference sequence). CDR3 DNA: TGCGCCAGCAAGAAAGACAGGGCAGGCACTGAAGCTTTCTTT. This codes for CASKKDRAGTEAFF.

The V call is TRBV19, the J call TRBJ1-2; D gene unclear. Deletions cut 4 bases from V and 3 bases from J, with 12 bases between. Germline CDR1 is LNHDA and CDR2 is SQIVND (reference sequence). The CDR3 has 14 residues. The chain's CDR3 is CASSKRAKDYGYTF. CDR3 sequence (DNA): TGTGCCAGTAGTAAGCGGGCTAAGGACTATGGCTACACCTTC.

J is TRBJ2-4 and V is TRBV25-1; TRBD1 aligns across 9 bases. Germline CDR1 MGHDK, CDR2 SYGVNS. The CDR3 has 15 residues. V lost 4 bases to trimming and J lost 3 bases; unmatched junction nucleotides: 4. The CDR3 nucleotides are TGTGCCAGCAGTGCGACAGGGGGAGGCAAAAACATTCAGTACTTC. This translates into CASSATGGGKNIQYF.

In DNA, the CDR3 is TGCAGCGTTGAAGATCGCACAGGGTCCACAGATACGCAGTATTTT. Its translation is CSVEDRTGSTDTQYF. V and J are TRBV29-1 and TRBJ2-3, with a possible D match to TRBD1 (6 bases). Germline V gene lookup returns CDR1 SQVTM and CDR2 ANQGSEA. CDR3 size: 15 residues. Trimming cost V 0 bases and J 2 bases, with 12 bases left between them.

The rearrangement links TRBV5-1 to TRBJ2-1; 7 nucleotides match TRBD2. V shed 4 bases and J 5 bases; nucleotides not matched to a gene: 12. The CDR3 loop spans 16 amino acids. The germline V gene encodes CDR1 SGHRS and CDR2 YFSETQ. The CDR3 DNA is TGCGCCAGCAGCAGCCGCCCCGCAGCGGGGAACAATGAGCAGTTCTTC. Translated: CASSSRPAAGNNEQFF. The whole variable domain, filled in from reference TRBV5-1 and TRBJ2-1, reads KAGVTQTPRYLIKTRGQQVTLSCSPISGHRSVSWYQQTPGQGLQFLFEYFSETQRNKGNFPGRFSGRQFSNSRSEMNVSTLELGDSALYLCASSSRPAAGNNEQFFGPGTRLTVL.

This chain uses TRBV5-4 with TRBJ2-1; 8 bases align to TRBD2. Germline CDR1 SGHNT, CDR2 YYREEE (reference sequence). This CDR3 is 13 amino acids long. The ends lost 2 bases at V and 5 bases at J; junction bases unmatched: 0. Here the CDR3 reads CASSLLADNEQFF. CDR3 DNA sequence: TGTGCCAGCAGCTTACTAGCGGACAATGAGCAGTTCTTC.

CDR3 nucleotide sequence: TGTGCCAGCTCACCACTTGGACTAGCGGCCTCCTACGAGCAGTACTTC. Encoded protein: CASSPLGLAASYEQYF. This chain joins TRBV18 and TRBJ2-7; 10 bases agree with TRBD2. Germline lookup yields CDR1 KGHSH and CDR2 LQKENI. This CDR3 spans 16 amino acids. J gave up 0 bases and V 1 base, and 3 bases lay outside the gene matches.

The rearrangement links TRBV5-4 to TRBJ1-2; 7 bases are shared with TRBD1. Per germline, CDR1 SGHNT and CDR2 YYREEE (reference sequence). Unmatched junction bases numbered 11, after V lost 5 bases and J lost 4 bases. This CDR3 has 15 residues. The CDR3 is CASSLGTARLYGYTF. The CDR3 region has the DNA TGTGCCAGCAGTCTTGGGACAGCGCGGCTCTATGGCTACACCTTC.

The chain uses TRBV6-5 and TRBJ2-1, with 9 bases matching TRBD1. CDR1 MNHEY and CDR2 SVGAGI come from the germline V gene. V lost 7 bases to trimming and J lost 1 base; unmatched junction nucleotides: 5. The CDR3 sequence is 15 residues long. The CDR3 is CASTTGTGSYNEQFF. The CDR3 DNA follows: TGTGCCAGCACAACCGGGACAGGGTCCTACAATGAGCAGTTCTTC.

The V call is TRBV11-2, the J call TRBJ2-7; D is unclear. V gave up 5 bases and J gave up 4 bases, with 9 bases separating them. Germline V gene lookup returns CDR1 SGHAT and CDR2 FQNNGV. The CDR3 length is 12 residues. The CDR3 nucleotides are TGTGCCAGCAGCCAGTCCCCGTACGAGCAGTACTTC. Protein product: CASSQSPYEQYF.

V gene TRBV13 combines with J gene TRBJ1-2; TRBD1 matches at 7 bases. This CDR3 region has 16 residues. V gave up 3 bases and J gave up 1 base; unmatched junction bases: 8. Germline CDR1 and CDR2: PRHDT and FYEKMQ (reference sequence). CDR3 in amino acids: CASSLAPGGGNYGYTF. The DNA for the CDR3 is TGTGCCAGCAGCTTGGCCCCAGGGGGTGGTAACTATGGCTACACCTTC.

About this clone: At one of its ends the junction is not consistent with the germline gene, which may arise from a read error. The chain's CDR3 is CASSFVRGDIQEVFF. CDR3 nucleotide sequence: TGCGCCAGCAGCTTCGTCAGGGGGGACATACAAGAGGTCTTCTTC. The chain links TRBV5-1 to TRBJ1-2, with TRBD1 matching 7 bases. The length of the CDR3 is 15 residues. In germline, CDR1 is SGHRS, CDR2 YFSETQ.

CDR3: CAWRGGNYGYTF. Here the CDR3 DNA reads TGTGCCTGGCGGGGGGGCAACTATGGCTACACCTTC. The chain combines TRBV30 with TRBJ1-2; TRBD1 might be the D (6 bases). This CDR3 has 12 residues. Germline CDR1 GTSNPN, CDR2 SVGIG (reference sequence). The ends were cut back, 5 bases at V and 2 bases at J, with 9 bases in the middle.

This chain uses TRBV27 with TRBJ2-1; 7 nucleotides line up with TRBD2. Germline CDR1 and CDR2: MNHEY and SMNVEV (reference sequence). After removal of 6 bases from V and 3 bases from J, the junction contained 8 bases not matched to a gene. CDR3 length equals 15 residues. CDR3 residues: CASRSGADYYNEQFF. The CDR3 DNA reads as TGTGCCAGCAGAAGCGGGGCTGATTACTACAATGAGCAGTTCTTC.

V is TRBV6-1 and J is TRBJ2-2, with 11 nucleotides matching TRBD1. Losses at the gene ends were 4 bases for V and 8 bases for J; bases not matched to a gene: 6. From germline, CDR1 is MNHNS and CDR2 SASEGT. The CDR3 loop spans 15 amino acids. The CDR3 DNA sequence: TGTGCCAGCAGTGGAGGGACAGGGGGGATAGGGGAGCTGTTTTTT. Encoded protein: CASSGGTGGIGELFF.

V is TRBV7-9 and J is TRBJ2-3; possibly TRBD2 for D (6 bases). V was cut by 5 bases and J by 0 bases, with 9 bases left in between. The CDR3 is 14 amino acids. CDR1 SEHNR and CDR2 FQNEAQ come from the germline V gene (reference sequence). In DNA, the CDR3 is TGTGCCAGCAGCCGCCGGGGGAGCACAGATACGCAGTATTTT. Translation gives CASSRRGSTDTQYF.

The chain employs TRBV7-2 and TRBJ2-5; 9 bases are shared with TRBD1. J gave up 6 bases and V 5 bases, and 10 bases lay outside the gene matches. CDR1 and CDR2 from the germline V gene are SGHTA and FQGNSA. The CDR3 spans 15 residues. This CDR3 reads CASSAKGTGWKTQYF. The CDR3 DNA reads as TGTGCCAGCAGCGCTAAAGGGACAGGGTGGAAGACCCAGTACTTC.

The chain carries TRBV11-3 and TRBJ2-2, with 9 bases fitting TRBD2. Germline lookup yields CDR1 SGHNT and CDR2 YENEEA. The CDR3 has 17 amino acids. Trimming at V came to 8 bases and at J to 1 base, leaving 11 bases not matched to a gene. The CDR3 nucleotides read TGTGCCAGCGGAGTTAGCGGGGGACCTAGGAACACCGGGGAGCTGTTTTTT. Translating gives CASGVSGGPRNTGELFF.

V is TRBV27 and J is TRBJ1-1; possibly TRBD1 for D (5 bases). V was cut by 6 bases and J by 0 bases, with 11 bases left in between. Per the germline V gene, CDR1 is MNHEY and CDR2 is SMNVEV (reference sequence). CDR3 size: 14 residues. CDR3 nucleotide sequence: TGTGCCAGCAGGGGGGGACTAATGAACACTGAAGCTTTCTTT. Translation: CASRGGLMNTEAFF.

This rearrangement joins TRBV18 to TRBJ1-5, with 7 bases that match TRBD1. The CDR3 sequence is 14 residues long. Per the germline V gene, CDR1 is KGHSH and CDR2 is LQKENI. After removal of 4 bases from V and 4 bases from J, the junction contained 4 bases not matched to a gene. The CDR3 region is CASSQGGANQPQHF. Written as DNA, the CDR3 is TGTGCCAGCTCACAAGGGGGCGCGAATCAGCCCCAGCATTTT.

This clone is a singleton in its sample. The V call is TRBV5-1, the J call TRBJ2-7; 12 bases align to TRBD2. Germline CDR1 and CDR2: SGHRS and YFSETQ. V lost 1 base to trimming and J lost 3 bases; unmatched junction nucleotides: 5. The CDR3 is 16 residues long. The CDR3 DNA is TGCGCCAGCAGCTTGACCGGGACTAGCGGGTACTACGAGCAGTACTTC. It encodes CASSLTGTSGYYEQYF.

The genes are TRBV18 and TRBJ1-2; 7 bases fit TRBD1. The germline V gene has CDR1 KGHSH and CDR2 LQKENI. The CDR3 sequence is 14 residues long. Trimming cost V 3 bases and J 6 bases; bases outside gene matches: 7. As DNA, the CDR3 is TGTGCCAGCTCACCCGCCCTCACAGGGGATGGCTACACCTTC. As protein: CASSPALTGDGYTF.

The chain recombines TRBV7-2 with TRBJ1-5, with D possibly being TRBD1 (6 bases). CDR3 length: 17 residues. V dropped 2 bases and J dropped 3 bases, with 17 bases sitting between them. Germline V CDR1 and CDR2: SGHTA, FQGNSA. The CDR3 loop is CASSLRGGAMNNQPQHF. CDR3 DNA sequence: TGTGCCAGCAGCTTAAGGGGGGGGGCTATGAACAATCAGCCCCAGCATTTT.

This CDR3 reads CASSEAAAGQWAYGQYF. CDR3 in DNA: TGTGCCAGCAGTGAAGCCGCCGCGGGCCAATGGGCCTATGGGCAGTACTTC. The chain has TRBV6-1 and TRBJ2-7; TRBD2 is a possible D gene (5 bases). The V end lost 0 bases, the J end lost 9 bases, and 24 bases lay between the germline ends. The germline V gene has CDR1 MNHNS and CDR2 SASEGT. There are 17 residues in the CDR3.

This clone was observed a single time. The chain has TRBV2 and TRBJ1-2; possibly TRBD1 for D (6 bases). In germline, CDR1 is SNHLY, CDR2 FYNNEI. V was trimmed by 10 bases and J by 4 bases, leaving 13 bases between them. This CDR3 is 12 amino acids long. The CDR3 protein is CATRQASYGYTF. As DNA, the CDR3 is TGTGCCACCAGACAGGCTTCCTATGGCTACACCTTC.

This clone was observed a few times. The genes are TRBV7-9 and TRBJ2-3, with 13 bases matching TRBD2. There are 14 residues in the CDR3. The germline V gene encodes CDR1 SEHNR and CDR2 FQNEAQ (reference sequence). The V and J ends lost 5 bases and 14 bases, in that order; junction bases with no gene match: 10. In nucleotides, the CDR3 is TGTGCCAGCAGCCCAGGACTAGCGGGAGAAGGGCTGTATTTT. Translating gives CASSPGLAGEGLYF.

The table lists this clone with a few counts. V gene TRBV5-5 combines with J gene TRBJ2-1; 8 bases are a match to TRBD1. Germline-derived CDR1 and CDR2 are SGHKS and YYEKEE (reference sequence). The junction had 3 bases not matched to a gene; V was cut back by 0 bases and J by 1 base. CDR3 length equals 16 residues. As DNA, the CDR3 is TGTGCCAGCAGCTTGGAGACAGGGGCATCCTACAATGAGCAGTTCTTC. Translated: CASSLETGASYNEQFF.